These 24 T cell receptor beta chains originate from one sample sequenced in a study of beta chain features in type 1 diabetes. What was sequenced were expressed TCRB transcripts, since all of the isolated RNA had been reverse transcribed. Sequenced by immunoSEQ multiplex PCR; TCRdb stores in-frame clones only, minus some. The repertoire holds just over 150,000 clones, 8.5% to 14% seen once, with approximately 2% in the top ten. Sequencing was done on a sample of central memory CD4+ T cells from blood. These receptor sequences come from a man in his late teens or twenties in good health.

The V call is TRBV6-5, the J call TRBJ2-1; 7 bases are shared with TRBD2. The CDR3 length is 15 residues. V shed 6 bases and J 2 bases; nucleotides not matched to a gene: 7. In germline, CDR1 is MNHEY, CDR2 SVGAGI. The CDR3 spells CASRETGLAYNEQFF. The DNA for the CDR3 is TGTGCCAGCAGAGAAACTGGACTAGCCTACAATGAGCAGTTCTTC.

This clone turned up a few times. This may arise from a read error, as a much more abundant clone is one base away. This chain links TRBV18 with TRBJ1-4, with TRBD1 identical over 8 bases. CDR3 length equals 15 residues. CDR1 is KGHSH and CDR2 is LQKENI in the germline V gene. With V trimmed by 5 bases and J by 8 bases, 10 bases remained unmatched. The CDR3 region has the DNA TGTGCCAGCTCATCATCTCGACAGGGGCAGGAAAAACTGTTTTTT. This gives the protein CASSSSRQGQEKLFF.

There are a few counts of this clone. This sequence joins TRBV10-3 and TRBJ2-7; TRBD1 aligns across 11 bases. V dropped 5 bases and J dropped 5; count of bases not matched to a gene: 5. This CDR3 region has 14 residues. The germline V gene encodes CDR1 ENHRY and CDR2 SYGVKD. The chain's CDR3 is CAISLGQGVHEQYF. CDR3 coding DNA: TGTGCCATCAGTCTGGGACAGGGGGTCCACGAGCAGTACTTC.

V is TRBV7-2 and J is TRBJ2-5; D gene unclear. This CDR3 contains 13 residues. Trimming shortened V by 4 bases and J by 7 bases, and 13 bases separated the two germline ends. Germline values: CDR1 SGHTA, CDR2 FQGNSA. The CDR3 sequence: CASSSMYLGTQYF. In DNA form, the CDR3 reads TGTGCCAGCAGCTCCATGTATCTGGGGACCCAGTACTTC.

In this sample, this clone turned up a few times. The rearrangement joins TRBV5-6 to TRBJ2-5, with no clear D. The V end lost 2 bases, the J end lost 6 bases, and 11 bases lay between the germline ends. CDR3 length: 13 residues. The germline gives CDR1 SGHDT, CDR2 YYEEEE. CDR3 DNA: TGTGCCAGCAGCTTAGATGTGAAGAAGACCCAGTACTTC. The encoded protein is CASSLDVKKTQYF.

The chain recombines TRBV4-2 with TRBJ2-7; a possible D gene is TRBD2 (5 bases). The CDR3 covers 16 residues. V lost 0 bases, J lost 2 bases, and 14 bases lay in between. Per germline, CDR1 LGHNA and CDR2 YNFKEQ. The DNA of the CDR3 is TGTGCCAGCAGCCAAGAAGGAGGACTTAGAACCTACGAGCAGTACTTC. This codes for CASSQEGGLRTYEQYF.

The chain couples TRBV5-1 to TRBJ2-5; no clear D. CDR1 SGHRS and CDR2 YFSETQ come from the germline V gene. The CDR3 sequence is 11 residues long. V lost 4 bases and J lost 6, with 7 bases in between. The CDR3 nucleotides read TGCGCCAGCAGCGAAATGAAGACCCAGTACTTC. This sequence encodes CASSEMKTQYF.

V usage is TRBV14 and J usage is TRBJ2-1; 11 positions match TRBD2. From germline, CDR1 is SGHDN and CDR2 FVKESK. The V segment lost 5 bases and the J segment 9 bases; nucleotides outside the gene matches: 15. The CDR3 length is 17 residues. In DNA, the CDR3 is TGTGCCAGCAGCTCCCTTAGCGGGAGGGCGCGCCACGGTGAGCAGTTCTTC. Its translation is CASSSLSGRARHGEQFF.

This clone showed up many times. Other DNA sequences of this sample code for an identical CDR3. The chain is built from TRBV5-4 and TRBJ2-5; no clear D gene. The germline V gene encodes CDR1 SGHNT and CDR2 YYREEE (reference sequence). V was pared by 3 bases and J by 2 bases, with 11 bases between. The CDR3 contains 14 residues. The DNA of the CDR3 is TGTGCCAGCAGCTCTATCAAGGGTCAAGAGACCCAGTACTTC. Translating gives CASSSIKGQETQYF. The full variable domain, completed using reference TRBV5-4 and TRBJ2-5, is ETGVTQSPTHLIKTRGQQVTLRCSSQSGHNTVSWYQQALGQGPQFIFQYYREEENGRGNFPPRFSGLQFPNYSSELNVNALELDDSALYLCASSSIKGQETQYFGPGTRLLVL.

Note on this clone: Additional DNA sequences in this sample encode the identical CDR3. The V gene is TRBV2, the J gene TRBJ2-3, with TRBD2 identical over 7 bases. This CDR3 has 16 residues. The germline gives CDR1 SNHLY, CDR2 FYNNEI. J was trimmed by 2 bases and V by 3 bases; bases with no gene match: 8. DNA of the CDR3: TGTGCCAGCAGTGAGGAGAGCGGGGAGATCACAGATACGCAGTATTTT. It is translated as CASSEESGEITDTQYF.

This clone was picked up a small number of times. Written as DNA, the CDR3 is TGTGCCAGCAGTGCCCCCCGGGGGAGACAGAATGAGCAGTTCTTC. Amino acids: CASSAPRGRQNEQFF. The chain joins TRBV6-5 to TRBJ2-1; a possible D gene is TRBD2 (6 bases). The germline V and J ends were trimmed by 5 bases and 7 bases, with 18 bases remaining between them. This CDR3 spans 15 amino acids. The germline V gene has CDR1 MNHEY and CDR2 SVGAGI.

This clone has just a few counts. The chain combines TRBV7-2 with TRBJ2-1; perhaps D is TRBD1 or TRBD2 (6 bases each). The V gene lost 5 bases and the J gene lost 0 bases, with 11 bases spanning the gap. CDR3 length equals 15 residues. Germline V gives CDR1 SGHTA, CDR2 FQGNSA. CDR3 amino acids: CASSPRGLSYNEQFF. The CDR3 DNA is TGTGCCAGCAGCCCCCGGGGGCTCTCCTACAATGAGCAGTTCTTC. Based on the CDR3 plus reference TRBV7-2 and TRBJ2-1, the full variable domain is GAGVSQSPSNKVTEKGKDVELRCDPISGHTALYWYRQSLGQGLEFLIYFQGNSAPDKSGLPSDRFSAERTGGSVSTLTIQRTQQEDSAVYLCASSPRGLSYNEQFFGPGTRLTVL.

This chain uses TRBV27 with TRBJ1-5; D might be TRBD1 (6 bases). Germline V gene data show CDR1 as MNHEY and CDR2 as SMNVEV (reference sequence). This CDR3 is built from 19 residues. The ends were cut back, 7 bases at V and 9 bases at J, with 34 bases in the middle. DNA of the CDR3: TGTGCCAGCACCTCCAGGGGCAGTGTAGGGCCTGGTGTAAACCGGCCCCAGCATTTT. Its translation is CASTSRGSVGPGVNRPQHF.

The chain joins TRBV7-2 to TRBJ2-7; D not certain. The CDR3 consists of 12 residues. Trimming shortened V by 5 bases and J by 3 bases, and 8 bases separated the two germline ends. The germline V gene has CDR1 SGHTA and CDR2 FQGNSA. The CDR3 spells CASSQTNYEQYF. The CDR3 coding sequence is TGTGCCAGCAGCCAAACAAACTACGAGCAGTACTTC.

CDR3 sequence reads: CASSRKSSYEQYF. The CDR3 DNA sequence: TGTGCCAGCAGCCGTAAAAGCTCCTACGAGCAGTACTTC. V usage is TRBV5-4 and J usage is TRBJ2-7; D unresolved. Germline CDR1 is SGHNT and CDR2 is YYREEE (reference sequence). Trimming shortened V by 4 bases and J by 0 bases, and 8 bases separated the two germline ends. This CDR3 is built from 13 residues.

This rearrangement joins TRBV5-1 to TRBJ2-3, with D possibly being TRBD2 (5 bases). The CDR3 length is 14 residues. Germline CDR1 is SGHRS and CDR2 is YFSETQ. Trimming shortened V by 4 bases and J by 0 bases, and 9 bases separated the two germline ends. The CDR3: CASSTRTSTDTQYF. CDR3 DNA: TGCGCCAGCAGCACCCGGACTAGCACAGATACGCAGTATTTT.

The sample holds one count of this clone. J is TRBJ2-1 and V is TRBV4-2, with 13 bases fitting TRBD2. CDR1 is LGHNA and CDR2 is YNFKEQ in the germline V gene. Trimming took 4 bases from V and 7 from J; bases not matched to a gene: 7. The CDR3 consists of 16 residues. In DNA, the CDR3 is TGTGCCAGCAGCCGAGAACTAGCGGGGGGGCGTAATGAGCAGTTCTTC. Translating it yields CASSRELAGGRNEQFF.

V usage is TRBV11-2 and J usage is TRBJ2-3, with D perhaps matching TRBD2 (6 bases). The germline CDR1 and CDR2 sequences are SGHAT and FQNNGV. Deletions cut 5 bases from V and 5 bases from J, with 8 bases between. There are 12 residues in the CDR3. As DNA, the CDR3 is TGTGCCAGCAGCCGTAGCGGAGATACGCAGTATTTT. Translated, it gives CASSRSGDTQYF.

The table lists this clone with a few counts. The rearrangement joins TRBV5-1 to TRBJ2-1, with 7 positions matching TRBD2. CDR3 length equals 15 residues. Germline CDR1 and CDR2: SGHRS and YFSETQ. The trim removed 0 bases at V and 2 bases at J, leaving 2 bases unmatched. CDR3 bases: TGCGCCAGCAGCTTGGCGCGGGAGCCCTACAATGAGCAGTTCTTC. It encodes CASSLAREPYNEQFF.

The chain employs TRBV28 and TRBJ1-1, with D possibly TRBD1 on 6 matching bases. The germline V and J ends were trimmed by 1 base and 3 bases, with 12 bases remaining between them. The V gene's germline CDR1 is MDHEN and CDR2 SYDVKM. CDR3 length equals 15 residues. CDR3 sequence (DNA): TGTGCCAGCAGTTTATCGGGGGCGGTTGACACTGAAGCTTTCTTT. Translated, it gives CASSLSGAVDTEAFF.

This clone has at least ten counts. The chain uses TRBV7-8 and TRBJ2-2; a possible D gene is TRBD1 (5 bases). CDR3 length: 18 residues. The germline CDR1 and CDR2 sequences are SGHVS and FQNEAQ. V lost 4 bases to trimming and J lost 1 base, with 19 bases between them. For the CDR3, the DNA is TGTGCCAGCAGCTCCGTCCGAAGGGGCATCCAGAACACCGGGGAGCTGTTTTTT. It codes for CASSSVRRGIQNTGELFF. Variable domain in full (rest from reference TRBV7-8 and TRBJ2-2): GAGVSQSPRYKVAKRGQDVALRCDPISGHVSLFWYQQALGQGPEFLTYFQNEAQLDKSGLPSDRFFAERPEGSVSTLKIQRTQQEDSAVYLCASSSVRRGIQNTGELFFGEGSRLTVL.

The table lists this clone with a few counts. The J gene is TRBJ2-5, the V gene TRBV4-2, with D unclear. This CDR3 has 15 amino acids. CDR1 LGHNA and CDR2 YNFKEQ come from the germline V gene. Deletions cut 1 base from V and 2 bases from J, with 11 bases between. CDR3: CASSQGLSKQETQYF. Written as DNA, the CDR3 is TGTGCCAGCAGCCAAGGCCTCAGTAAACAAGAGACCCAGTACTTC.

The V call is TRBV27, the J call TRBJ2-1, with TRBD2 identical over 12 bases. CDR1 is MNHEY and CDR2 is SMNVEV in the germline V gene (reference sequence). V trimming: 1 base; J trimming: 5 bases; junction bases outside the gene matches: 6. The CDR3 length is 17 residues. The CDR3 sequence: CASSLFGLAGFHNEQFF. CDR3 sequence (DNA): TGTGCCAGCAGTTTATTTGGACTAGCGGGATTCCACAATGAGCAGTTCTTC.

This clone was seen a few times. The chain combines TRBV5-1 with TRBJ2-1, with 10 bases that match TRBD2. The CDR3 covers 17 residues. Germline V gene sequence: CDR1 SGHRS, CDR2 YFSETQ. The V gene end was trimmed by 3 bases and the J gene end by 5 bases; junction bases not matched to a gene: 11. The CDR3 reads CASSSNPSGGTNNEQFF. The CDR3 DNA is TGCGCCAGCAGCTCAAACCCTAGCGGGGGAACTAACAATGAGCAGTTCTTC.